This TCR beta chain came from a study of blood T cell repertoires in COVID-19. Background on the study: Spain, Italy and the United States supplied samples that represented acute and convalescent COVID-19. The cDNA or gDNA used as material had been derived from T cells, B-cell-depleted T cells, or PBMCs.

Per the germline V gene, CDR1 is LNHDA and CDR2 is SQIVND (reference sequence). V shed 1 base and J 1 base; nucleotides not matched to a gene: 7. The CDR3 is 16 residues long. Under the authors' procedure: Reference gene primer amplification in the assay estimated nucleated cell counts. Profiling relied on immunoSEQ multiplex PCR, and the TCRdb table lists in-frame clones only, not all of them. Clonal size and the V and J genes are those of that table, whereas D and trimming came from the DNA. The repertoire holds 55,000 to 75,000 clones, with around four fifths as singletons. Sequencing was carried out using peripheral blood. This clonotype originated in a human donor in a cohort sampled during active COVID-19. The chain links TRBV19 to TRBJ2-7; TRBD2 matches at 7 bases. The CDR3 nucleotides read TGTGCCAGTAGTATAGGGGGGGGAGGAGGGTCCTACGAGCAGTACTTC. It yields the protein CASSIGGGGGSYEQYF.